This T cell receptor beta chain was sequenced for a study of T cell responses to AZD1222 COVID-19 vaccine. Study-wide results and caveats: Unmutated regions of variants are reportedly targeted by nearly half of spike-specific TCRs.

The V and J ends lost 5 bases and 0 bases respectively, with 11 bases between them. The CDR3 loop spans 15 amino acids. Germline-derived CDR1 and CDR2 are PRHDT and FYEKMQ (reference sequence). The assay was immunoSEQ multiplex PCR, and TCRdb's table has in-frame clones only and misses some. The sample consists of around 120,000 clones, around 90% of them appearing once. With regard to this clone: No antigen is known for it.

The V call is TRBV13, the J call TRBJ1-3; possible D gene TRBD1, 6 bases. The material was peripheral blood, obtained on day 0 of AZD1222 vaccination. This clonotype originated in an adult in good health. The CDR3 loop reads CASSPQGPSGNTIYF. In DNA, the CDR3 is TGTGCCAGCAGCCCACAGGGACCCTCTGGAAACACCATATATTTT.